This TCR beta chain came from a study of shared clonotypes between healthy human individuals. Regarding the study as a whole: For naive CD4 cells, 5% to 6.5% of clonotypes were shared across a few donors. The represented genetic and exposure-history diversity was limited by the small number of donors. Investigators collected only blood, and repertoires in tissues likely differ.

Only in-frame clones appear in the TCRdb table, and some are missing; sequencing was by immunoSEQ multiplex PCR. In the table there are more than 2,000,000 clones, over 85% of which are singletons. Adult Caucasians living in Nashville, Tennessee made up all of the donors. Of note for this clone: Its target is unknown. Other DNA sequences in the same sample also yield this CDR3.

The CDR3 contains 15 residues. Trimming took off 5 bases at V and 0 bases at J, with 12 bases between the two ends. CDR1 and CDR2 (germline): SGHRS, YFSETQ. J is TRBJ1-3 and V is TRBV5-1; D is ambiguous. Material: naive CD4+ T cells from PBMCs. As for subset: CD45RA+ positively selected. The origin of this receptor is a man between 18 and 29 years old in good health. Some clones in this sample may be carry-over from other donors' samples. CDR3 sequence (DNA): TGCGCCAGCAGTCCGGGCTCTAACTCTGGAAACACCATATATTTT. Protein sequence: CASSPGSNSGNTIYF.